This passage covers 20 T cell receptor beta chains from one sample sequenced in a study of T-cell memory formation after mild COVID-19. TCRdb analysed the 5' RACE reads with MiXCR anew, one entry per CDR3 protein. The sample consists of a few hundred thousand distinct CDR3 sequences, about 20% of them appearing once. Source material: PBMCs or a T cell subset sorted from them (not recorded which). These receptors came from an adult woman who had mild COVID-19 (a few samples of this study predate the infection). Cell type and time point are not known.

The genes are TRBV12-3 or TRBV12-4 and TRBJ1-2, with unresolved D. The CDR3 runs to 12 residues. Trimming cost V 0 bases and J 12 bases, with 11 bases left between them. The CDR3 reads CASSLASLWHTF. CDR3 bases: TGTGCCAGCAGTTTAGCGTCACTGTGGCACACCTTC.

The chain recombines TRBV20-1 with TRBJ1-2, with D perhaps matching TRBD1 (5 bases). This CDR3 comprises 14 residues. V was trimmed by 3 bases and J by 1 base, leaving 12 bases between them. Germline V gene lookup returns CDR1 DFQATT and CDR2 SNEGSKA (reference sequence). The CDR3 sequence is CSARGPGLNYGYTF. DNA for the CDR3: TGCAGTGCTAGGGGCCCGGGACTTAACTATGGCTACACCTTC.

This clonotype was recorded a few times. The V call is TRBV9, the J call TRBJ2-7; a possible D gene is TRBD1 (6 bases). Germline V gene lookup returns CDR1 SGDLS and CDR2 YYNGEE. Trimming shortened V by 2 bases and J by 3 bases, and 12 bases separated the two germline ends. This CDR3 contains 14 residues. The CDR3 bases are TGTGCCAGCAGCGTGTCCGGGACATTCTACGAGCAGTACTTC. Its protein is CASSVSGTFYEQYF.

This clonotype was seen a few times. V gene TRBV3-1 combines with J gene TRBJ1-2, with unresolved D. The CDR3 covers 13 residues. Looked up from germline, CDR1 is LGHDT and CDR2 is YNNKEL (reference sequence). Trimming pared 0 bases from V and 5 bases from J, leaving 7 bases between. CDR3 sequence (DNA): TGTGCCAGCAGCCAAGATGTGGGGTATGGCTACACCTTC. Translation gives CASSQDVGYGYTF.

This clonotype was seen more than once but under ten times. The chain combines TRBV28 with TRBJ1-5; D gene ambiguous. Trimming shortened V by 5 bases and J by 6 bases, and 26 bases separated the two germline ends. The CDR3 is 18 amino acids. The germline gives CDR1 MDHEN, CDR2 SYDVKM. The CDR3 DNA follows: TGTGCCAGCAGTCTCTCCCCAGGTAGCGGTGTCCTTGGTCAGCCCCAGCATTTT. It is translated as CASSLSPGSGVLGQPQHF.

Only a few counts were recorded for this clonotype. The chain links TRBV9 to TRBJ1-1; D is unresolved. Germline CDR1 SGDLS, CDR2 YYNGEE. V was clipped by 0 bases and J by 1 base, with 13 bases between them. The CDR3 length is 16 residues. CDR3 region: CASSVGVSAENTEAFF. CDR3 nucleotide sequence: TGTGCCAGCAGCGTAGGGGTGAGTGCCGAGAACACTGAAGCTTTCTTT. Together with reference TRBV9 and TRBJ1-1, the CDR3 gives the full variable domain: DSGVTQTPKHLITATGQRVTLRCSPRSGDLSVYWYQQSLDQGLQFLIQYYNGEERAKGNILERFSAQQFPDLHSELNLSSLELGDSALYFCASSVGVSAENTEAFFGQGTRLTVV.

This clonotype was seen a few times. The chain couples TRBV12-3 or TRBV12-4 to TRBJ1-5; a possible D gene is TRBD1 (5 bases). V was shortened by 4 bases and J by 5 bases, with 9 bases between the two germline ends. The CDR3 runs 13 residues. DNA of the CDR3: TGTGCCAGCAGTTGGGGGGATGATCAGCCCCAGCATTTT. It yields the protein CASSWGDDQPQHF.

This clonotype was detected a few times. The chain links TRBV19 to TRBJ1-5; the D is unclear. With 3 bases removed from V and 0 bases from J, the gap between germline ends came to 18 bases. CDR3 size: 18 residues. Germline V gene lookup returns CDR1 LNHDA and CDR2 SQIVND (reference sequence). The CDR3 DNA sequence: TGTGCCAGTAGTATCTTAGTGTTGAAGACCGCTAGCAATCAGCCCCAGCATTTT. Translating it yields CASSILVLKTASNQPQHF.

A few counts support this clonotype. This chain joins TRBV12-3 or TRBV12-4 and TRBJ1-1, with 7 bases fitting TRBD1. The V segment lost 3 bases and the J segment 5 bases; nucleotides outside the gene matches: 9. The CDR3 length is 15 residues. The CDR3 DNA is TGTGCCAGCAGTTTTGGAGGGACAGTTGTAACTGAAGCTTTCTTT. It yields the protein CASSFGGTVVTEAFF.

This clonotype was picked up one time. The V call is TRBV7-9, the J call TRBJ1-2; TRBD1 might be the D (5 bases). Germline CDR1 reads SEHNR; CDR2 reads FQNEAQ (reference sequence). The CDR3 is 17 residues long. Trimming removed 5 bases from V and 6 bases from J, with 25 bases in between. The CDR3 is CASSTSPSDPGSDGYTF. As DNA, the CDR3 is TGTGCCAGCAGCACAAGCCCCTCTGATCCAGGGTCGGATGGCTACACCTTC.

The chain recombines TRBV4-1 with TRBJ2-5; 8 nucleotides agree with TRBD2. The CDR3 has 15 residues. Unmatched junction bases numbered 3, after V lost 0 bases and J lost 3 bases. The V gene's germline CDR1 is MGHRA and CDR2 YSYEKL. The CDR3 loop reads CASSQDTAGEETQYF. CDR3 coding DNA: TGCGCCAGCAGCCAAGATACAGCGGGGGAAGAGACCCAGTACTTC.

This clonotype was observed a handful of times. The chain couples TRBV2 to TRBJ1-1; TRBD1 is a possible D gene (6 bases). CDR3 length: 10 residues. V lost 6 bases and J lost 11, with 10 bases in between. Germline V CDR1 and CDR2: SNHLY, FYNNEI. As DNA, the CDR3 is TGTGCCAGCAGGGACAGATCGGCTTTCTTT. Residues: CASRDRSAFF.

This clonotype was recorded at least ten times. This chain links TRBV7-8 with TRBJ2-2; no clear D gene. The CDR3 is 15 amino acids. Trimming cost V 1 base and J 5 bases, with 11 bases left between them. Germline V gene data show CDR1 as SGHVS and CDR2 as FQNEAQ. CDR3 amino acids: CASSLGYFTTGELFF. The CDR3 region has the DNA TGTGCCAGCAGCTTAGGTTACTTTACTACCGGGGAGCTGTTTTTT.

CDR3 nucleotide sequence: TGTGCCAGTAGCTCGGGGGGGGGCCGGGCCAATGAGCAGTTCTTC. Translated, it gives CASSSGGGRANEQFF. This sequence joins TRBV19 and TRBJ2-1; 8 bases align to TRBD2. V trimming: 6 bases; J trimming: 6 bases; junction bases outside the gene matches: 10. The germline V gene encodes CDR1 LNHDA and CDR2 SQIVND (reference sequence). The CDR3 covers 15 residues.

The chain recombines TRBV3-1 with TRBJ1-1; unclear D gene. Germline loops: CDR1 LGHDT, CDR2 YNNKEL (reference sequence). The V end was cut by 5 bases, the J end by 1 base, with 11 bases between. This CDR3 is 14 amino acids long. The chain's CDR3 is CASSIRRGNTEAFF. CDR3 nucleotide sequence: TGTGCCAGCAGCATCCGACGAGGGAACACTGAAGCTTTCTTT.

As to this clonotype: An end of the junction differs from the germline gene, which may be a read error. This CDR3 is CSARTGYTESFF. The DNA for the CDR3 is TGCAGTGCTAGGACCGGGTACACTGAATCTTTCTTT. This chain joins TRBV20-1 and TRBJ1-1; D not certain. From germline, CDR1 is DFQATT and CDR2 SNEGSKA (reference sequence). CDR3 length: 12 residues.

The V call is TRBV6-5, the J call TRBJ1-1; 10 bases match TRBD1. The CDR3 loop spans 16 amino acids. Trimming took 3 bases from V and 0 from J; bases not matched to a gene: 4. Germline CDR1 and CDR2: MNHEY and SVGAGI. Here the CDR3 DNA reads TGTGCCAGCAGTTATGACAGGGGGCTCGTGAACACTGAAGCTTTCTTT. Translated, it gives CASSYDRGLVNTEAFF.

This clonotype was found many times. The chain carries TRBV5-1 and TRBJ2-5; TRBD1 matches at 9 bases. The CDR3 runs to 16 residues. Trimming took 4 bases from V and 2 from J; bases not matched to a gene: 9. CDR1 and CDR2 from the germline V gene are SGHRS and YFSETQ. CDR3 nucleotide sequence: TGCGCCAGCAGCGTGGGAGGGACAGGGAATCAAGAGACCCAGTACTTC. Translation: CASSVGGTGNQETQYF.

V gene TRBV7-9 combines with J gene TRBJ2-7; D is unclear. CDR3 length: 14 residues. The germline V gene has CDR1 SEHNR and CDR2 FQNEAQ (reference sequence). Between the trimmed V and J ends, which lost 1 base and 5 bases, there was a span of 12 bases. CDR3 nucleotides: TGTGCCAGCAGCTTAGGAGGCAAGGGCCACGAGCAGTACTTC. Residues: CASSLGGKGHEQYF.

The gene calls are TRBV20-1 and TRBJ2-5; D not resolved. The CDR3 contains 11 residues. Germline V CDR1 and CDR2: DFQATT, SNEGSKA (reference sequence). V shed 5 bases and J shed 5 bases, with 9 bases lying between them. In DNA form, the CDR3 reads TGCAGTGCTCCTCCCTGGGAGACCCAGTACTTC. Translation gives CSAPPWETQYF.